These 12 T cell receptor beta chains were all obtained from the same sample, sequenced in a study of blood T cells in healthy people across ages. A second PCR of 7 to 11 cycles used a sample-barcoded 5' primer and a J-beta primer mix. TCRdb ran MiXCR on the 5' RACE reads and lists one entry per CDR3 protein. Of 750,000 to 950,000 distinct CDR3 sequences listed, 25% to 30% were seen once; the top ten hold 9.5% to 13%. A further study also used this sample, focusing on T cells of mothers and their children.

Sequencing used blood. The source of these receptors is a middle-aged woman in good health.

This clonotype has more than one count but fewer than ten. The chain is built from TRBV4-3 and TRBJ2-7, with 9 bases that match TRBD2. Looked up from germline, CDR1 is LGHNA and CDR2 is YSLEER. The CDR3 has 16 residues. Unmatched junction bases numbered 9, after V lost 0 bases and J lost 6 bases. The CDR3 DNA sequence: TGCGCCAGCAGCCAAGAACTAGCGGGTATATCGGGCGAGCAGTACTTC. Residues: CASSQELAGISGEQYF.

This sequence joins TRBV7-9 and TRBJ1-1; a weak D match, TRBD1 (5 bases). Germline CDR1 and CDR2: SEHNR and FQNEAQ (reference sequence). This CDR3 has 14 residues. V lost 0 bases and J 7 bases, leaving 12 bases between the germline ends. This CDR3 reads CASSLAQMRGEAFF. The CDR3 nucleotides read TGTGCCAGCAGCTTAGCGCAAATGAGGGGTGAAGCTTTCTTT.

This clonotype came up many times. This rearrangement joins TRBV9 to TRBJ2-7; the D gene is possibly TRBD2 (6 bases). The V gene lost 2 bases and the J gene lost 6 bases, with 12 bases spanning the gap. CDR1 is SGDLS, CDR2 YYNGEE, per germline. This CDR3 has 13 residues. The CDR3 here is CASSVETRGEQYF. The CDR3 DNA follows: TGTGCCAGCAGCGTGGAGACTAGGGGCGAGCAGTACTTC.

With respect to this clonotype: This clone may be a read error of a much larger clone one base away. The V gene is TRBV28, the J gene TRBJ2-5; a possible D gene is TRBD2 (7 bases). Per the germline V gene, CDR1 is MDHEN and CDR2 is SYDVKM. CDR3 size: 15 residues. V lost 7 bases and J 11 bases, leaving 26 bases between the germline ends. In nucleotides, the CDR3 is TGTGCCAGCACCCGAGGGGGGGGGACCTACAATGAGCAGTACTTC. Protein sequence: CASTRGGGTYNEQYF.

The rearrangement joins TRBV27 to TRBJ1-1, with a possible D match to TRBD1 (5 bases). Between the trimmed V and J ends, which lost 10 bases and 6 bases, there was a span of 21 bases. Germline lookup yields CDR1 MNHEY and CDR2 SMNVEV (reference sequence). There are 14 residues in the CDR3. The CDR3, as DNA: TGTGCCACCAAGTCGGGGGGACTTGGCGCTGAAGCTTTCTTT. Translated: CATKSGGLGAEAFF.

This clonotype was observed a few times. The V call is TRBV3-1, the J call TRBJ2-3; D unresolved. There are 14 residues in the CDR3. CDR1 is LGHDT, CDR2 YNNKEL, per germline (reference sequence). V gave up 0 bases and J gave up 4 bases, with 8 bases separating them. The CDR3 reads CASSQDPHPDTQYF. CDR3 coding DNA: TGTGCCAGCAGCCAAGACCCACACCCAGATACGCAGTATTTT.

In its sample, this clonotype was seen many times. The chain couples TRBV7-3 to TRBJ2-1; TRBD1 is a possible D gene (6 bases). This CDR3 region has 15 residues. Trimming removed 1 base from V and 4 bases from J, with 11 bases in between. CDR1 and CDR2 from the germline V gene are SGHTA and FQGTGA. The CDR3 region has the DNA TGTGCCAGCAGCTTAATTGGGGGCAAGTACAATGAGCAGTTCTTC. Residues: CASSLIGGKYNEQFF.

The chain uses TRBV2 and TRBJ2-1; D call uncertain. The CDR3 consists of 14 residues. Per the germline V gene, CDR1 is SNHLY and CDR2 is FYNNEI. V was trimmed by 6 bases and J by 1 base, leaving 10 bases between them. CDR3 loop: CASRASPSYNEQFF. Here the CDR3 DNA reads TGTGCCAGCAGAGCGTCCCCATCCTACAATGAGCAGTTCTTC.

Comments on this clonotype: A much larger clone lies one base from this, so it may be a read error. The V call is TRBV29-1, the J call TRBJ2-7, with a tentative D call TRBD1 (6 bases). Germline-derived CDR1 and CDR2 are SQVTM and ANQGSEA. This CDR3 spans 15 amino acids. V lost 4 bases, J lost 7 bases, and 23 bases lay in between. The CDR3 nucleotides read TGCAGCGTTGCCGCCCTAGCTTATAGGGACAATGAGCAGTACTTC. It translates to CSVAALAYRDNEQYF.

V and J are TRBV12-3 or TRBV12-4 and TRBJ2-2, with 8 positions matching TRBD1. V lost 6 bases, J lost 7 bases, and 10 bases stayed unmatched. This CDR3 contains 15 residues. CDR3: CASSTQGAGSGELFF. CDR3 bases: TGTGCCAGCAGCACGCAGGGGGCGGGGAGCGGGGAGCTGTTTTTT.

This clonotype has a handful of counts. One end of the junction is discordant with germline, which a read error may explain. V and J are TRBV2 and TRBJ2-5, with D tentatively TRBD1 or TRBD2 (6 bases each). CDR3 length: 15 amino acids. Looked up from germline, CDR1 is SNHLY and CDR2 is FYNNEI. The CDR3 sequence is CASNEGGLIQETQYF. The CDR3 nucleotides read TGTGCCAGCAATGAAGGGGGACTGATACAAGAGACCCAGTACTTC.

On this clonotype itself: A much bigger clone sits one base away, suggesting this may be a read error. The CDR3 region is CSGGRQAHEQYF. In nucleotides, the CDR3 is TGCAGCGGAGGGAGACAGGCCCACGAGCAGTACTTC. This chain connects TRBV29-1 to TRBJ2-7; D perhaps matches TRBD1 (6 bases). V lost 7 bases, J lost 5 bases, and 15 bases lay in between. Germline CDR1 and CDR2: SQVTM and ANQGSEA. CDR3 length: 12 residues.